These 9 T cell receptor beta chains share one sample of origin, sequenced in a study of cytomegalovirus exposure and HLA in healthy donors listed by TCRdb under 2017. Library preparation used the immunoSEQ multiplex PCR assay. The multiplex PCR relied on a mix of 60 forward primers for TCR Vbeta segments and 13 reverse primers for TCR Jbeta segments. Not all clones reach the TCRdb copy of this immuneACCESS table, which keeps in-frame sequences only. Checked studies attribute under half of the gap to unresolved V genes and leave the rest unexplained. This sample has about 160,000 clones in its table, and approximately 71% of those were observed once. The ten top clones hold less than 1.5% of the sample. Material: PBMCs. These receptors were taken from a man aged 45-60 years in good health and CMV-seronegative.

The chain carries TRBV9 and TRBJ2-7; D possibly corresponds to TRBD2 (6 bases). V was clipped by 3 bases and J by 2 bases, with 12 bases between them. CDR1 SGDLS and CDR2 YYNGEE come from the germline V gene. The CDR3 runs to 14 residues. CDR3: CASSEGSGTYEQYF. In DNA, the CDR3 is TGTGCCAGCAGCGAAGGTAGCGGAACCTACGAGCAGTACTTC. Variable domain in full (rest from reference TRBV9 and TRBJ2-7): DSGVTQTPKHLITATGQRVTLRCSPRSGDLSVYWYQQSLDQGLQFLIQYYNGEERAKGNILERFSAQQFPDLHSELNLSSLELGDSALYFCASSEGSGTYEQYFGPGTRLTVT.

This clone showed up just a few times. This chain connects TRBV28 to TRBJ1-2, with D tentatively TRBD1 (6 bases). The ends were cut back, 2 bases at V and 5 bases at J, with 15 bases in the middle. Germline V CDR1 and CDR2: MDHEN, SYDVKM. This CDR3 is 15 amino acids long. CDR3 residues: CASSLGFGGQYGYTF. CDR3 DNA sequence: TGTGCCAGCAGTTTAGGTTTTGGGGGACAATATGGCTACACCTTC.

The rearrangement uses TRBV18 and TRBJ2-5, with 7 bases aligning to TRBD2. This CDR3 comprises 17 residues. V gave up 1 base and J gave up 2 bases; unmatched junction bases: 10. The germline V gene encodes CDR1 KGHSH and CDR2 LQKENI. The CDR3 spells CASSPRSGGGKQETQYF. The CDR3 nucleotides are TGTGCCAGCTCACCACGCTCGGGCGGGGGAAAACAAGAGACCCAGTACTTC.

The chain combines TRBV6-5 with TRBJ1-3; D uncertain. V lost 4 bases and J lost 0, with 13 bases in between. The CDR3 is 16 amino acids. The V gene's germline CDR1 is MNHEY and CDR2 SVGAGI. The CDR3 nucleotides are TGTGCCAGCAGTTCCTCCGGGGTCAACTCTGGAAACACCATATATTTT. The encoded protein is CASSSSGVNSGNTIYF.

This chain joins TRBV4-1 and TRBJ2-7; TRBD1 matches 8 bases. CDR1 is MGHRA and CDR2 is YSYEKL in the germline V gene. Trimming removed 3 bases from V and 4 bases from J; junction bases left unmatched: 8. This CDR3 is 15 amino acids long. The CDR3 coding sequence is TGCGCCAGCAGCCATTCGCCGGGACAGGCGTACGAGCAGTACTTC. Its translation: CASSHSPGQAYEQYF.

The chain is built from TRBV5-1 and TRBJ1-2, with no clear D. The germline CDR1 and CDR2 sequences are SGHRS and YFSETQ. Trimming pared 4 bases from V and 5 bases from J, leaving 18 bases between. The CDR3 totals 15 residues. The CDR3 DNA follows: TGCGCCAGCAGCCCGGGGAGTGGTGTCTGGTATGGCTACACCTTC. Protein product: CASSPGSGVWYGYTF.

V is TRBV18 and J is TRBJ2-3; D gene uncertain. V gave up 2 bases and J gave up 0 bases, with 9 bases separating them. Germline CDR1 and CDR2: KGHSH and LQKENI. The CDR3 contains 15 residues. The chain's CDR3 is CASSPLIGSTDTQYF. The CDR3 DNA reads TGTGCCAGCTCACCATTGATCGGGAGCACAGATACGCAGTATTTT. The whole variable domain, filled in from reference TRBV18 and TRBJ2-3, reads NAGVMQNPRHLVRRRGQEARLRCSPMKGHSHVYWYRQLPEEGLKFMVYLQKENIIDESGMPKERFSAEFPKEGPSILRIQQVVRGDSAAYFCASSPLIGSTDTQYFGPGTRLTVL.

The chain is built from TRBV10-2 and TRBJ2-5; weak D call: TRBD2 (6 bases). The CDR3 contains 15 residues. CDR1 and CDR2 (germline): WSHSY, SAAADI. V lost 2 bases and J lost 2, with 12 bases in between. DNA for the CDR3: TGCGCCAGCAGTGAGCCTCTAGCGCGGCAAGAGACCCAGTACTTC. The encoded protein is CASSEPLARQETQYF.

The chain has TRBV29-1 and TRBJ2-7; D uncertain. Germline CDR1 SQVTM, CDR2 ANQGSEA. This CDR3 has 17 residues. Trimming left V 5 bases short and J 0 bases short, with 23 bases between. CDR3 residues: CSVLKTVGYSSSYEQYF. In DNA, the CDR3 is TGCAGCGTTCTGAAGACTGTTGGATATTCCAGCTCCTACGAGCAGTACTTC.